Below are 26 T cell receptor beta chains sequenced from a single sample in a study of T-cell memory formation after mild COVID-19. One entry per CDR3 protein, called by TCRdb with MiXCR from the 5' RACE reads. Of hundreds of thousands of distinct CDR3 sequences in the sample, approximately 14% were seen once. The sample comprised PBMCs or a T cell subset sorted from them (not recorded which). The receptor source for this set is a man between 18 and 35 years old who had mild COVID-19 (a few samples of this study predate the infection). Cell type and time point are not known.

CDR3 amino acids: CASSVEAQLGTHEQYF. CDR3 nucleotides: TGTGCCAGCAGCGTAGAGGCACAGCTCGGGACACACGAGCAGTACTTC. The chain recombines TRBV9 with TRBJ2-7; tentative D call: TRBD1 (6 bases). Deletions cut 0 bases from V and 5 bases from J, with 18 bases between. The CDR3 loop spans 16 amino acids. Germline V lookup: CDR1 SGDLS, CDR2 YYNGEE.

V and J are TRBV7-7 and TRBJ2-1, with 9 bases identical to TRBD1. This CDR3 region has 15 residues. Germline CDR1 and CDR2: SSHAT and FNYEAQ (reference sequence). The V segment lost 5 bases and the J segment 3 bases; nucleotides outside the gene matches: 5. The CDR3 DNA sequence: TGTGCCAGCAGCCCGACAGGGGGTATCTACAATGAGCAGTTCTTC. This translates into CASSPTGGIYNEQFF.

The chain employs TRBV4-2 and TRBJ1-4; TRBD1 is a possible D gene (6 bases). The CDR3 length is 14 residues. Trimming stripped 1 base from V and 8 bases from J, with 11 bases between. Germline V gene data show CDR1 as LGHNA and CDR2 as YNFKEQ. In DNA form, the CDR3 reads TGTGCCAGCAGCCAAGGGCAGGGGCGCGAAAAACTGTTTTTT. It codes for CASSQGQGREKLFF.

This clonotype was seen at least ten times. The chain joins TRBV4-3 to TRBJ1-5; D not resolved. CDR1 LGHNA and CDR2 YSLEER come from the germline V gene. Trimming took off 0 bases at V and 4 bases at J, with 10 bases between the two ends. The length of the CDR3 is 15 residues. The CDR3 region is CASSQDLGRNQPQHF. The DNA for the CDR3 is TGCGCCAGCAGCCAAGATCTGGGAAGAAATCAGCCCCAGCATTTT.

The chain combines TRBV19 with TRBJ2-3; D perhaps matches TRBD2 (6 bases). Germline CDR1 and CDR2: LNHDA and SQIVND (reference sequence). This CDR3 has 14 residues. V lost 4 bases and J lost 2, with 10 bases in between. The CDR3 region has the DNA TGTGCCAGTAGTAAGGCGGGGACCACAGATACGCAGTATTTT. Translating it yields CASSKAGTTDTQYF.

The chain carries TRBV19 and TRBJ2-3, with 14 bases fitting TRBD2. V was clipped by 0 bases and J by 2 bases; unmatched bases: 1. The CDR3 covers 17 residues. Per germline, CDR1 LNHDA and CDR2 SQIVND (reference sequence). For the CDR3, the DNA is TGTGCCAGTAGTATAGAGGGACTAGCGGGAGACACAGATACGCAGTATTTT. Amino acids: CASSIEGLAGDTDTQYF. The whole variable domain, filled in from reference TRBV19 and TRBJ2-3, reads DGGITQSPKYLFRKEGQNVTLSCEQNLNHDAMYWYRQDPGQGLRLIYYSQIVNDFQKGDIAEGYSVSREKKESFPLTVTSAQKNPTAFYLCASSIEGLAGDTDTQYFGPGTRLTVL.

This clonotype was seen at least ten times. The chain employs TRBV7-9 and TRBJ1-2, with D maybe TRBD1 (5 bases). CDR1 and CDR2 (germline): SEHNR, FQNEAQ (reference sequence). The CDR3 loop spans 13 amino acids. Trimming cost V 1 base and J 4 bases, with 7 bases left between them. The CDR3 reads CASSLVGAYGYTF. As DNA, the CDR3 is TGTGCCAGCAGCTTAGTTGGGGCCTATGGCTACACCTTC.

V gene TRBV5-1 combines with J gene TRBJ2-1; D possibly matches TRBD1 or TRBD2 (5 bases each). Germline V gene lookup returns CDR1 SGHRS and CDR2 YFSETQ. The CDR3 has 14 residues. Trimming left V 0 bases short and J 5 bases short, with 9 bases between. The CDR3 sequence is CASSLAGTDNEQFF. CDR3 DNA sequence: TGCGCCAGCAGCTTGGCCGGGACGGACAATGAGCAGTTCTTC.

The chain carries TRBV19 and TRBJ2-7, with 8 bases that match TRBD1. V was clipped by 5 bases and J by 0 bases; unmatched bases: 6. This CDR3 comprises 15 residues. Germline CDR1 and CDR2: LNHDA and SQIVND (reference sequence). Here the CDR3 reads CASSEDRVSSYEQYF. The CDR3 DNA is TGTGCCAGTAGTGAGGACAGGGTTAGCTCCTACGAGCAGTACTTC.

This clonotype was counted a few times. The chain carries TRBV7-2 and TRBJ2-3; 14 bases map to TRBD2. V lost 5 bases to trimming and J lost 1 base; unmatched junction nucleotides: 5. This CDR3 spans 17 amino acids. CDR1 and CDR2 (germline): SGHTA, FQGNSA. CDR3 nucleotides: TGTGCCAGCAGCACAAGACTAGCGGGGGGGCGCACAGATACGCAGTATTTT. Amino acids: CASSTRLAGGRTDTQYF.

The chain couples TRBV5-1 to TRBJ1-2; TRBD1 might be the D (6 bases). Germline-derived CDR1 and CDR2 are SGHRS and YFSETQ. The CDR3 spans 13 residues. Trimming cost V 5 bases and J 6 bases, with 14 bases left between them. The CDR3 DNA reads as TGCGCCAGCAGTCTAGGGGGAACGGATGGCTACACCTTC. Amino acid sequence: CASSLGGTDGYTF.

The chain couples TRBV5-4 to TRBJ2-1, with D unresolved. With 3 bases removed from V and 5 bases from J, the gap between germline ends came to 6 bases. Germline lookup yields CDR1 SGHNT and CDR2 YYREEE (reference sequence). The length of the CDR3 is 12 residues. The CDR3 DNA sequence: TGTGCCAGCAGCTCCGAAGACAATGAGCAGTTCTTC. Amino acid sequence: CASSSEDNEQFF.

This clonotype was recorded a few times. The V gene is TRBV27, the J gene TRBJ1-6, with D hard to call. The CDR3 spans 17 residues. Germline values: CDR1 MNHEY, CDR2 SMNVEV (reference sequence). Trimming left V 6 bases short and J 0 bases short, with 15 bases between. The CDR3 region has the DNA TGTGCCAGCAGCCCCGAGGGCACACTCTCCTATAATTCACCCCTCCACTTT. Translating gives CASSPEGTLSYNSPLHF.

This chain links TRBV19 with TRBJ2-1; 7 bases are shared with TRBD1. The germline CDR1 and CDR2 sequences are LNHDA and SQIVND (reference sequence). The CDR3 sequence is 17 residues long. V gave up 3 bases and J gave up 2 bases; unmatched junction bases: 10. The CDR3 protein is CASSIGRGGAPYNEQFF. The DNA for the CDR3 is TGTGCCAGTAGTATCGGGCGAGGGGGCGCCCCCTACAATGAGCAGTTCTTC.

The genes are TRBV30 and TRBJ2-5; 8 nucleotides line up with TRBD2. The V gene's germline CDR1 is GTSNPN and CDR2 SVGIG (reference sequence). The V and J ends lost 1 base and 5 bases, in that order; junction bases with no gene match: 3. CDR3 size: 13 residues. The CDR3 loop is CAWSAGGVETQYF. For the CDR3, the DNA is TGTGCCTGGAGTGCCGGGGGGGTGGAGACCCAGTACTTC.

This rearrangement joins TRBV2 to TRBJ2-1; 13 positions match TRBD2. Germline CDR1 and CDR2: SNHLY and FYNNEI. The CDR3 covers 17 residues. V lost 2 bases and J lost 7; bases outside the gene matches: 8. CDR3 coding DNA: TGTGCCAGCAGTGAATCCCTACTAGCGGGGGGGCTGAATGAGCAGTTCTTC. It is translated as CASSESLLAGGLNEQFF.

In this sample, this clonotype turned up many times. The V call is TRBV29-1, the J call TRBJ2-5; 7 bases match TRBD2. The germline gives CDR1 SQVTM, CDR2 ANQGSEA. The V and J ends lost 4 bases and 5 bases, in that order; junction bases with no gene match: 4. This CDR3 contains 12 residues. The CDR3 sequence: CSVALAAETQYF. The CDR3 region has the DNA TGCAGCGTTGCCCTAGCGGCCGAGACCCAGTACTTC.

This chain links TRBV29-1 with TRBJ2-5; a possible D gene is TRBD2 (5 bases). The CDR3 is made up of 12 amino acids. Germline loops: CDR1 SQVTM, CDR2 ANQGSEA. V gave up 1 base and J gave up 5 bases, with 8 bases separating them. CDR3 DNA sequence: TGCAGCGTTGAAGGAGGGCGGGAGACCCAGTACTTC. Its translation is CSVEGGRETQYF.

The V call is TRBV3-1, the J call TRBJ1-1, with 8 bases identical to TRBD1. This CDR3 comprises 14 residues. CDR1 is LGHDT and CDR2 is YNNKEL in the germline V gene (reference sequence). The trim removed 2 bases at V and 4 bases at J, leaving 3 bases unmatched. The CDR3 DNA reads as TGTGCCAGCAGCCAACAGGGGGCGGGCACTGAAGCTTTCTTT. Translation: CASSQQGAGTEAFF.

This clonotype was seen more than once but under ten times. This chain uses TRBV4-3 with TRBJ1-4; D gene unclear. V lost 1 base and J 7 bases, leaving 16 bases between the germline ends. Germline CDR1 is LGHNA and CDR2 is YSLEER. The CDR3 is made up of 16 amino acids. CDR3 sequence reads: CASSQVYGVAGEKLFF. The DNA for the CDR3 is TGCGCCAGCAGCCAAGTTTACGGGGTAGCTGGTGAAAAACTGTTTTTT.

This clonotype was found a few times. The chain couples TRBV11-2 to TRBJ2-3; D perhaps matches TRBD2 (5 bases). The CDR3 covers 12 residues. Trimming stripped 8 bases from V and 3 bases from J, with 9 bases between. Germline lookup yields CDR1 SGHAT and CDR2 FQNNGV. CDR3 nucleotide sequence: TGTGCCAGCCGCGGGCGAACAGATACGCAGTATTTT. Its protein is CASRGRTDTQYF.

This clonotype has just a few counts. The chain has TRBV12-3 or TRBV12-4 and TRBJ1-1, with D possibly matching TRBD1 (6 bases). CDR3 length: 13 residues. V lost 7 bases, J lost 1 base, and 10 bases lay in between. The CDR3: CASTTTGNTEAFF. DNA for the CDR3: TGTGCCAGCACCACGACAGGGAACACTGAAGCTTTCTTT.

The V gene is TRBV7-2, the J gene TRBJ2-1; D unclear. Germline CDR1 reads SGHTA; CDR2 reads FQGNSA. Deletions cut 5 bases from V and 8 bases from J, with 13 bases between. The CDR3 has 13 amino acids. The CDR3 protein is CASSITRLDEQFF. The CDR3 DNA follows: TGTGCCAGCAGCATAACACGATTAGATGAGCAGTTCTTC.

The chain uses TRBV5-4 and TRBJ2-7; D possibly corresponds to TRBD1 (5 bases). This CDR3 comprises 13 residues. V was clipped by 0 bases and J by 3 bases, with 7 bases between them. Germline V gene sequence: CDR1 SGHNT, CDR2 YYREEE (reference sequence). CDR3 DNA: TGTGCCAGCAGCTTGGAAGGGGTCTACGAGCAGTACGTC. Protein: CASSLEGVYEQYV.

This clonotype has more than one count but fewer than ten. This chain connects TRBV12-3 or TRBV12-4 to TRBJ1-1; no clear D. This CDR3 is 13 amino acids long. Trimming took off 8 bases at V and 7 bases at J, with 17 bases between the two ends. The CDR3 nucleotides are TGTGCCAGCGGCTCCCCCAGGTCCCATGAAGCTTTCTTT. As protein: CASGSPRSHEAFF.

The genes are TRBV5-1 and TRBJ2-1; 10 bases match TRBD2. V was clipped by 3 bases and J by 8 bases; unmatched bases: 8. Per the germline V gene, CDR1 is SGHRS and CDR2 is YFSETQ. The CDR3 has 15 residues. The CDR3 reads CASSYTGTSADEQFF. CDR3 in DNA: TGCGCCAGCAGCTACACCGGGACTAGCGCCGATGAGCAGTTCTTC.